Presented here are 13 T cell receptor beta chains from one specimen sequenced in a study of T cells in tumors after PD-1 blockade. TCRdb keeps only in-frame clones here, not all; method: immunoSEQ multiplex PCR. The sample lists just under 65,000 clones, around 72% occurring once. The sample here was PBMCs, taken after anti-PD-1 treatment. The receptors stem from a human donor with basal cell carcinoma.

This clone was seen just once. V gene TRBV2 combines with J gene TRBJ2-3; no reliable D call. With 8 bases removed from V and 2 bases from J, the gap between germline ends came to 17 bases. The CDR3 covers 15 residues. CDR1 and CDR2 (germline): SNHLY, FYNNEI. CDR3 sequence (DNA): TGTGCCAGCCAAGGCTCTGCGTCTTACACAGATACGCAGTATTTT. This encodes CASQGSASYTDTQYF.

The V and J genes are TRBV19 and TRBJ2-4; D unclear. Trimming took 3 bases from V and 0 from J, leaving 9 bases between them. In germline, CDR1 is LNHDA, CDR2 SQIVND (reference sequence). The CDR3 has 15 amino acids. Here the CDR3 DNA reads TGTGCCAGTAGTATCTCGACGGTAGCCAAAAACATTCAGTACTTC. Protein: CASSISTVAKNIQYF.

This clone was recorded only once. The CDR3 DNA follows: TGTGCCATCAGTGCTTGGACAGGGGGGGACACCGGGGAGCTGTTTTTT. As protein: CAISAWTGGDTGELFF. The rearrangement joins TRBV10-3 to TRBJ2-2; the match to TRBD1 covers 10 bases. V shed 4 bases and J 3 bases; nucleotides not matched to a gene: 5. CDR1 and CDR2 (germline): ENHRY, SYGVKD. The CDR3 sequence is 16 residues long.

The V gene is TRBV30, the J gene TRBJ1-1, with D unresolved. Germline values: CDR1 GTSNPN, CDR2 SVGIG (reference sequence). The CDR3 totals 14 residues. V lost 3 bases and J 1 base, leaving 12 bases between the germline ends. The CDR3 DNA reads as TGTGCCTGGAGCGCCGGACGGAGGAACACTGAAGCTTTCTTT. It yields the protein CAWSAGRRNTEAFF.

This clone was seen a handful of times. The chain employs TRBV7-9 and TRBJ2-7, with D hard to call. The CDR3 is 16 amino acids. Germline CDR1 and CDR2: SEHNR and FQNEAQ (reference sequence). Trimming took off 5 bases at V and 0 bases at J, with 17 bases between the two ends. CDR3 DNA sequence: TGTGCCAGCAGCCCCGGGTGGTTGACGAGCTCCTACGAGCAGTACTTC. This encodes CASSPGWLTSSYEQYF.

CDR3 residues: CASGLVQGRVNEQFF. CDR3 nucleotides: TGTGCTAGTGGTTTGGTACAAGGGAGGGTCAATGAGCAGTTCTTC. V gene TRBV12-5 combines with J gene TRBJ2-1, with 7 bases matching TRBD2. Germline V CDR1 and CDR2: LGHNT, FRNRAP. Trimming took 0 bases from V and 6 from J; bases not matched to a gene: 5. The CDR3 sequence is 15 residues long.

This clone was picked up a small number of times. V is TRBV10-1 and J is TRBJ2-3; 8 nucleotides agree with TRBD2. The CDR3 runs to 16 residues. V was pared by 3 bases and J by 0 bases, with 5 bases of the junction left unmatched. Germline CDR1 is WNHNN and CDR2 is SYGVQD (reference sequence). CDR3 nucleotide sequence: TGCGCCAGCAGTGATGGCGGGGGGTTTAGCACAGATACGCAGTATTTT. Translating gives CASSDGGGFSTDTQYF.

The chain has TRBV19 and TRBJ2-2; D is unclear. Germline lookup yields CDR1 LNHDA and CDR2 SQIVND (reference sequence). The CDR3 is made up of 15 amino acids. V lost 3 bases and J 4 bases, leaving 12 bases between the germline ends. CDR3 nucleotides: TGTGCCAGTAGTATTGTGAGCGCCGGCACCGGGGAGCTGTTTTTT. As protein: CASSIVSAGTGELFF.

This clone was found once. The chain couples TRBV5-1 to TRBJ2-3; D uncertain. This CDR3 is built from 14 residues. V was trimmed by 2 bases and J by 2 bases, leaving 9 bases between them. Germline V gene lookup returns CDR1 SGHRS and CDR2 YFSETQ. The CDR3 is CASSLTSPTDTQYF. CDR3 nucleotide sequence: TGCGCCAGCAGCTTAACTTCCCCCACAGATACGCAGTATTTT.

This clone was observed a few times. The gene calls are TRBV18 and TRBJ1-2; D gene ambiguous. Germline V gene sequence: CDR1 KGHSH, CDR2 LQKENI. The length of the CDR3 is 13 residues. V was cut by 2 bases and J by 3 bases, with 7 bases left in between. CDR3 amino acids: CASSPRGDYGYTF. The CDR3 DNA is TGTGCCAGCTCACCAAGAGGAGACTATGGCTACACCTTC.

This clone was seen a few times. The gene calls are TRBV27 and TRBJ2-7; D is undetermined. This CDR3 contains 14 residues. Germline-derived CDR1 and CDR2 are MNHEY and SMNVEV (reference sequence). The V end was cut by 7 bases, the J end by 2 bases, with 15 bases between. Here the CDR3 reads CASTPSGQTYEQYF. The CDR3 nucleotides read TGTGCCAGCACCCCTTCGGGCCAAACCTACGAGCAGTACTTC.

V usage is TRBV5-1 and J usage is TRBJ2-5; a possible D gene is TRBD2 (6 bases). V lost 4 bases and J lost 5, with 18 bases in between. Germline V gene lookup returns CDR1 SGHRS and CDR2 YFSETQ. This CDR3 region has 15 residues. The CDR3: CASSAGLWLEETQYF. The CDR3 DNA follows: TGCGCCAGCAGCGCGGGACTTTGGCTCGAGGAGACCCAGTACTTC.

CDR3 amino acids: CASSYGRLTDTQYF. The DNA of the CDR3 is TGTGCCAGCAGCTACGGACGCCTAACAGATACGCAGTATTTT. V gene TRBV5-6 combines with J gene TRBJ2-3; D ambiguous. V was clipped by 3 bases and J by 3 bases, with 11 bases between them. Germline assignment: CDR1 SGHDT and CDR2 YYEEEE. This CDR3 is built from 14 residues.